Sequencing of this TCR beta chain was carried out in a study of lymphopenia after photon versus proton radiotherapy. Germline V gene data show CDR1 as SGHVS and CDR2 as FNYEAQ. Trimming took 3 bases from V and 1 from J; bases not matched to a gene: 1. The CDR3 loop spans 14 amino acids. Profiled with immunoSEQ multiplex PCR; TCRdb holds only in-frame clones, not every one. Altogether some 6,100 clones are present, roughly 90% being singletons, with the ten largest covering 11%. Notes on this clone: The antigen is not known.

Study-level results: A bigger post-nadir fall in TCR diversity correlated inversely with survival time in deceased patients. Under photons, naive T cells and diversity fell while effector/memory populations rose. Post-nadir diversity loss with photons came from oligoclonal expansion, particularly CD8+ Temra cells. Better survival with proton therapy was suggested as possible, not demonstrated.

The receptor comes from a man aged 55 to 69 with cholangiocarcinoma. This chain joins TRBV7-6 and TRBJ2-5; 8 bases map to TRBD2. Sequencing used peripheral blood, obtained from a patient treated with photon-based radiotherapy. In nucleotides, the CDR3 is TGTGCCAGCAGCTTCGGGGGGGGCCAAGAGACCCAGTACTTC. It is translated as CASSFGGGQETQYF.